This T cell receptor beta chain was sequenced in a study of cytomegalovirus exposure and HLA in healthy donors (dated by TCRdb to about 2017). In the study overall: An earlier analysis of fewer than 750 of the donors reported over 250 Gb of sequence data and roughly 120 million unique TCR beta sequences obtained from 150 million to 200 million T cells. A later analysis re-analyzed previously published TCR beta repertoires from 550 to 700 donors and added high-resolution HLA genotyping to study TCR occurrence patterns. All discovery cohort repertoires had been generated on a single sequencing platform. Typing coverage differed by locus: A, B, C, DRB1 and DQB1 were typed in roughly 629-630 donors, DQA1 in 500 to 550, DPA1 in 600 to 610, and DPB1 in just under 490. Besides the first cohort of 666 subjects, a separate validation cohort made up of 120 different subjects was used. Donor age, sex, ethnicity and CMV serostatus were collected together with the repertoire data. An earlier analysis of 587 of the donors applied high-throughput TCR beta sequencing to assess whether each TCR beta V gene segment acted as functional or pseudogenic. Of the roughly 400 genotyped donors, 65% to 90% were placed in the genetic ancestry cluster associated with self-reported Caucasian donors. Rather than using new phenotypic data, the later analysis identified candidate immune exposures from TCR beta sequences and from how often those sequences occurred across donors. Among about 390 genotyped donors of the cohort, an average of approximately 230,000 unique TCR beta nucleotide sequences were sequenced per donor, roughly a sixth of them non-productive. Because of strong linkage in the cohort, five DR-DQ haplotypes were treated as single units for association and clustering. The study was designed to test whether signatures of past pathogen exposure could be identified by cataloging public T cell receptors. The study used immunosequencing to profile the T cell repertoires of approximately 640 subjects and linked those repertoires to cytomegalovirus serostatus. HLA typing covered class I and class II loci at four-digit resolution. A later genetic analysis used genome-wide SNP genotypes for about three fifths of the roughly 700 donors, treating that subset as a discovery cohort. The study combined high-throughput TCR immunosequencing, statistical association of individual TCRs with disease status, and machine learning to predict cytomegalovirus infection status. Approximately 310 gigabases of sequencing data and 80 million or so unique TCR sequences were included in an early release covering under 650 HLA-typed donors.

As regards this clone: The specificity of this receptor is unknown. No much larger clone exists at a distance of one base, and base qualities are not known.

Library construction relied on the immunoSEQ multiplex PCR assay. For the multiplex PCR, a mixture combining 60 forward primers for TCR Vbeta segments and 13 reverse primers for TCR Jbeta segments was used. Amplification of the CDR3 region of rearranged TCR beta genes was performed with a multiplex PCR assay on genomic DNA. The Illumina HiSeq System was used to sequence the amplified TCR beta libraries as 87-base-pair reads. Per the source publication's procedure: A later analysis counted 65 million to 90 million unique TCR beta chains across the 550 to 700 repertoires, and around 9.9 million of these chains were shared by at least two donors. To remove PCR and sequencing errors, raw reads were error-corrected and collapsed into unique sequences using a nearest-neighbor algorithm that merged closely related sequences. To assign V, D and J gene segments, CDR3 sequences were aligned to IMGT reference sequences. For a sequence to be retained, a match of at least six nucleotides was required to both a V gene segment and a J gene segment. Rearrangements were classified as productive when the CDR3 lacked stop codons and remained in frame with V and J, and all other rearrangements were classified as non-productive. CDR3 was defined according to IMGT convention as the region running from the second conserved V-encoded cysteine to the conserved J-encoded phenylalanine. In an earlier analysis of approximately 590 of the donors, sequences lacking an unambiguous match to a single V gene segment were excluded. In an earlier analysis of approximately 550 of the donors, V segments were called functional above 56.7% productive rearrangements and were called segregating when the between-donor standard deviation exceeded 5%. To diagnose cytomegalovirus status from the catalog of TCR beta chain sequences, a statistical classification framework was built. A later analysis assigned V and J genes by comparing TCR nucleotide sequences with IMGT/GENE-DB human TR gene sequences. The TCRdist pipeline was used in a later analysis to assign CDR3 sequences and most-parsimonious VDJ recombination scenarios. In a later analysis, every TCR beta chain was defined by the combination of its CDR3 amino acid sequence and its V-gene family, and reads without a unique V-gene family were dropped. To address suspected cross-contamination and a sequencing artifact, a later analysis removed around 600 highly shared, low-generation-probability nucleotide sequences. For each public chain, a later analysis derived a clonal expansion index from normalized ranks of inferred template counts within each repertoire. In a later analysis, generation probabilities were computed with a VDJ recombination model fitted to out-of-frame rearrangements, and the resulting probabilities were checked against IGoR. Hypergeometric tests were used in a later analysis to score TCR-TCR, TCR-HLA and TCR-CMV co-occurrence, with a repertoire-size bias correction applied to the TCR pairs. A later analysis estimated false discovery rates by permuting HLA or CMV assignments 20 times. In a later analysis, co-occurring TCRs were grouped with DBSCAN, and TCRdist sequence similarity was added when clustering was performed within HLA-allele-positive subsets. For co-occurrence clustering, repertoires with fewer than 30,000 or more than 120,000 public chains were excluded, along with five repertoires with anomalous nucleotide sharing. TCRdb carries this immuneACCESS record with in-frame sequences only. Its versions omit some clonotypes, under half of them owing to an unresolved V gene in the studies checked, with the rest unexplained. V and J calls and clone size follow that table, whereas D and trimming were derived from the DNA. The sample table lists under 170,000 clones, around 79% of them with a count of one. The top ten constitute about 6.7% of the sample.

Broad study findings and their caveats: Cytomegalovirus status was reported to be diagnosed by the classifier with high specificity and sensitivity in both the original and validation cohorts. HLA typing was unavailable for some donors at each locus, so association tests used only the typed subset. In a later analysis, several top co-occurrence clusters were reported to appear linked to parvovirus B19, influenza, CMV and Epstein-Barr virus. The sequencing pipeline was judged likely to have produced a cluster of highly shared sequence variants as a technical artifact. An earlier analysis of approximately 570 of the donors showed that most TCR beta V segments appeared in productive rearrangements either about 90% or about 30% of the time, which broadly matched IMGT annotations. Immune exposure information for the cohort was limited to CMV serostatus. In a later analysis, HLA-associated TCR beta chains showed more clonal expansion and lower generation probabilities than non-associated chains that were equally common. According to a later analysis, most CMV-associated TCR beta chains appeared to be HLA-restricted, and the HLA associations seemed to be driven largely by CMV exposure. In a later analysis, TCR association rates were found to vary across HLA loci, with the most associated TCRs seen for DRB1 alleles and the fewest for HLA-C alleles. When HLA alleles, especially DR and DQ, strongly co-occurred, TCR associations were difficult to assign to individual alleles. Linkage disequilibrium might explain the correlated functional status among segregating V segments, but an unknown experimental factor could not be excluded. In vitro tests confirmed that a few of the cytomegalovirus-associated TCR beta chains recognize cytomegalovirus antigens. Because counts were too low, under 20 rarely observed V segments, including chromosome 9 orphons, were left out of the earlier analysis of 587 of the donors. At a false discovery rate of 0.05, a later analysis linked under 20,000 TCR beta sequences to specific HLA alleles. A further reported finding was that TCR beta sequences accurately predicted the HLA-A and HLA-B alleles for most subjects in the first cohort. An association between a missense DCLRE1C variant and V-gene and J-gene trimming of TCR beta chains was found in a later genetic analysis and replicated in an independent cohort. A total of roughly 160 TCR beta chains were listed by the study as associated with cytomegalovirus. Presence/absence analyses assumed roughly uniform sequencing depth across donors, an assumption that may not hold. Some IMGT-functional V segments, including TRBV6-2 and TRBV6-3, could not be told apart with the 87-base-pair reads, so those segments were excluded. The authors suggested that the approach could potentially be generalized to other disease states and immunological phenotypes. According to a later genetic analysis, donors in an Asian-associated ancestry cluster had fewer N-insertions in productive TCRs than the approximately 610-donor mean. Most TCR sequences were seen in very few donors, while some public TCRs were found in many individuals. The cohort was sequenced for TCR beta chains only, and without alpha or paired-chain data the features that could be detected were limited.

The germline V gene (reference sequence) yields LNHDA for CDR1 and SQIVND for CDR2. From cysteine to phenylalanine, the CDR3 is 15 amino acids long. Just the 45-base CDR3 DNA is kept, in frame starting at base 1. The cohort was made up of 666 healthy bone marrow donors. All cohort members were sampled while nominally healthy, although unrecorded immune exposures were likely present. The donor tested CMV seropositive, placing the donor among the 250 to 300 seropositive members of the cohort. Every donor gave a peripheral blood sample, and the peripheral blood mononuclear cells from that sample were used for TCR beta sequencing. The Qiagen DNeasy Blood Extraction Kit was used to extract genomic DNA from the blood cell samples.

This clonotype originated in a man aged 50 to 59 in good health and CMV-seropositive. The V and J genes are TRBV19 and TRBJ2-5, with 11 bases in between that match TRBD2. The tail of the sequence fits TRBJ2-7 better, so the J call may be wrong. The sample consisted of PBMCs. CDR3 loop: CASSMGLAEFYEQYF. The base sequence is TGTGCCAGTAGTATGGGACTAGCGGAGTTCTACGAGCAGTACTTC.